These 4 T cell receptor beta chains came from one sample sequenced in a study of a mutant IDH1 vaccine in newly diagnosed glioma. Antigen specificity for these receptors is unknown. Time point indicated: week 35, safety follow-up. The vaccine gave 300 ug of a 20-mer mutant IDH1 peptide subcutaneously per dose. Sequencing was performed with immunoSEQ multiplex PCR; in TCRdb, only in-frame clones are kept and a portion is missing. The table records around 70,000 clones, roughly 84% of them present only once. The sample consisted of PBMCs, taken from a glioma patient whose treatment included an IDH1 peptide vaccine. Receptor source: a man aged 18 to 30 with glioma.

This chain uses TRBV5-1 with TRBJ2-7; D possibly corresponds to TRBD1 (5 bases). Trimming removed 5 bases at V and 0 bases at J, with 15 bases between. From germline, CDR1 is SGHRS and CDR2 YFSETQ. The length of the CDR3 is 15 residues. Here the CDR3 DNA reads TGCGCCAGCAGTCCCCTGCAGGGAAGCTCCTACGAGCAGTACTTC. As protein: CASSPLQGSSYEQYF.

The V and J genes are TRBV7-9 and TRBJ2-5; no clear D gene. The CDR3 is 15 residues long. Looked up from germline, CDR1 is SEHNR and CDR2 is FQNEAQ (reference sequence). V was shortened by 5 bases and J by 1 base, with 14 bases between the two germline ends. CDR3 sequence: CASSRKRLSQETQYF. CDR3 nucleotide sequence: TGTGCCAGCAGCCGGAAGCGTCTGTCCCAAGAGACCCAGTACTTC.

DNA for the CDR3: TGTGCCAGCAGCTTAAGTTGGACAGACCGCACTGAAGCTTTCTTT. Residues: CASSLSWTDRTEAFF. The J gene is TRBJ1-1, the V gene TRBV11-1; possible D gene TRBD1, 6 bases. The CDR3 spans 15 residues. V lost 2 bases to trimming and J lost 4 bases, with 14 bases between them. Germline CDR1 SGHAT, CDR2 FQDESV (reference sequence).

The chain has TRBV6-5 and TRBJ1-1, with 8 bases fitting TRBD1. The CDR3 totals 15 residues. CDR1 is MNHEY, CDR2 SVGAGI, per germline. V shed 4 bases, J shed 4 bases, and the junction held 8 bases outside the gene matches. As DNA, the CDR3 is TGTGCCAGCAGTTGGGGGACAGGTGATGGCACTGAAGCTTTCTTT. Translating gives CASSWGTGDGTEAFF.